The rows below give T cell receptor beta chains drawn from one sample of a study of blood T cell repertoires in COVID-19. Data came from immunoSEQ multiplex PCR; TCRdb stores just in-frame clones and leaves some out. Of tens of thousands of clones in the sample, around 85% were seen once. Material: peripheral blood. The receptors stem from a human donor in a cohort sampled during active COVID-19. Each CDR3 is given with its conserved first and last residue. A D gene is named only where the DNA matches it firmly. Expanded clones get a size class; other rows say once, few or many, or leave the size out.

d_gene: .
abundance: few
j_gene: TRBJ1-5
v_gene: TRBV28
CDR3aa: CASSLNGPNQPQHF
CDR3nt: TGTGCCAGCAGTTTAAATGGGCCCAATCAGCCCCAGCATTTT

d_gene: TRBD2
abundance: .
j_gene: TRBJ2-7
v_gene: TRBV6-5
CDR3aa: CASSYSSGRAYEQYF
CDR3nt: TGTGCCAGCAGTTACTCGAGCGGGAGGGCCTACGAGCAGTACTTC

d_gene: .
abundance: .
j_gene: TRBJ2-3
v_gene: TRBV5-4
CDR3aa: CASSSGGGTDTQYF
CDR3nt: TGTGCCAGCAGCTCAGGGGGAGGAACAGATACGCAGTATTTT

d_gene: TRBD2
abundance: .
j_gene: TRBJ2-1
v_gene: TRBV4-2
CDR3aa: CASSQGLAGIHYNEQFF
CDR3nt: TGTGCCAGCAGCCAGGGACTAGCGGGTATCCACTACAATGAGCAGTTCTTC

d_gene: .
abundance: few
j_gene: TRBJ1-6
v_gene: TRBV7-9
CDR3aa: CASSLAEGPLHF
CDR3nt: TGTGCCAGCAGTCTGGCCGAGGGCCCCCTCCACTTT

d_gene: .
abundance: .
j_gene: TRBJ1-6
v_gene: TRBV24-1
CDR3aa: CATSTGYNSPLHF
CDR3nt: TGTGCCACCTCAACCGGTTATAATTCACCCCTCCACTTT

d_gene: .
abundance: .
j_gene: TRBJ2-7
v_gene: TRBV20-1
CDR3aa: CSARSVREQYF
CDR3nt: TGCAGTGCTAGATCCGTACGGGAGCAGTACTTC

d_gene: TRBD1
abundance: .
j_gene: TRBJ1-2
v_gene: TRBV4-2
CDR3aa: CASSLGTVTNYGYTF
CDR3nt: TGTGCCAGCAGCCTTGGGACAGTTACTAACTATGGCTACACCTTC

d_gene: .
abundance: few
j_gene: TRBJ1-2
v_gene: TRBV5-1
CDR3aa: CASSSDGAYGYTF
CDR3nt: TGCGCCAGCAGCTCGGATGGAGCGTATGGCTACACCTTC

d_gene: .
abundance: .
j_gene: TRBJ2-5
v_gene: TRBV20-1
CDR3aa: CSWGGRETQYF
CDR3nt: TGCAGCTGGGGGGGCCGGGAGACCCAGTACTTC

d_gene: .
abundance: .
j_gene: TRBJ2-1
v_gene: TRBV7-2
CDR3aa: CASSLVGGYYNEQFF
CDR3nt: TGTGCCAGCAGCTTAGTTGGCGGTTACTACAATGAGCAGTTCTTC

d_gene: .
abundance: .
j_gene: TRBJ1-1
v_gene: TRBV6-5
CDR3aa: CASSSYTGIRTEAFF
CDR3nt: TGTGCCAGCAGCTCGTACACAGGGATCCGCACTGAAGCTTTCTTT

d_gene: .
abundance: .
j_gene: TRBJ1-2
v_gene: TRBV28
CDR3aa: CASSSRGRGPNYGYTF
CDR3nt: TGTGCCAGCAGTTCCCGGGGGAGGGGCCCAAACTATGGCTACACCTTC

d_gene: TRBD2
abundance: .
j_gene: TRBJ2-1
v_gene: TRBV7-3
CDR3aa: CASSLIGLAGPQFF
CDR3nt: TGTGCCAGCAGCTTAATCGGCCTAGCGGGCCCCCAGTTCTTC

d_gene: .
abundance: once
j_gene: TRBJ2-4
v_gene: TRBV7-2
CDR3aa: CASSQGNLGPFQYF
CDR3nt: TGTGCCAGCAGCCAGGGGAACTTAGGACCTTTTCAGTACTTC

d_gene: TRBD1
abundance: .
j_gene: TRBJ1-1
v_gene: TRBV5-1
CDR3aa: CASSFDRENTEAFF
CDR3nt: TGCGCCAGCAGCTTTGACAGGGAGAACACTGAAGCTTTCTTT

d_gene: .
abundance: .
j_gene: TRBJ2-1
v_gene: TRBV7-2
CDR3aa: CASSLGRENYEQFF
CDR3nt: TGTGCCAGCAGCTTGGGTCGGGAGAATTATGAGCAGTTCTTC

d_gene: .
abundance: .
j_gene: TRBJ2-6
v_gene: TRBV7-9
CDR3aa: CASRRLDGANVLAF
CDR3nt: TGTGCCAGCAGGCGTCTTGATGGGGCCAACGTCCTGGCTTTC

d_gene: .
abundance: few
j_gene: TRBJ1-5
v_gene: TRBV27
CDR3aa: CASSLGGHSNQPQHF
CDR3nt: TGTGCCAGCAGTTTAGGCGGGCACAGCAATCAGCCCCAGCATTTT

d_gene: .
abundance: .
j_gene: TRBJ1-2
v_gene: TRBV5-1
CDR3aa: CASSLVSGGPYGYTF
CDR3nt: TGCGCCAGCAGCTTGGTCTCCGGGGGGCCTTATGGCTACACCTTC

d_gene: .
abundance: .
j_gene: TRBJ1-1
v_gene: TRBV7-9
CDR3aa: CASSPTENTEAFF
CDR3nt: TGTGCCAGCAGCCCGACAGAGAACACTGAAGCTTTCTTT

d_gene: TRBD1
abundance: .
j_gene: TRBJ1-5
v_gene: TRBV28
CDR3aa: CASSFVAGTGERNQPQHF
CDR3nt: TGTGCCAGCAGTTTCGTGGCCGGGACAGGGGAGAGGAATCAGCCCCAGCATTTT

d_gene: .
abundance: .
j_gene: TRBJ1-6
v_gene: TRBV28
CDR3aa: CASSTGRKNSPLHF
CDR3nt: TGTGCCAGCAGCACGGGGAGGAAAAATTCACCCCTCCACTTT

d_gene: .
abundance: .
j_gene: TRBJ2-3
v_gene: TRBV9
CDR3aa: CASSVEGRGSTDTQYF
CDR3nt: TGTGCCAGCAGCGTAGAAGGTCGGGGGAGCACAGATACGCAGTATTTT

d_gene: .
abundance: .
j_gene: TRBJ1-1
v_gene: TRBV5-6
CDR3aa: CASSPAGGGLSTEAFF
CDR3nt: TGTGCCAGCAGCCCAGCCGGCGGGGGATTAAGCACTGAAGCTTTCTTT

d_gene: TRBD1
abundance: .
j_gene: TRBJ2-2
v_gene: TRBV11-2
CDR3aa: CASSLGNRGTGELFF
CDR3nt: TGTGCCAGCAGCTTAGGGAACAGGGGAACCGGGGAGCTGTTTTTT

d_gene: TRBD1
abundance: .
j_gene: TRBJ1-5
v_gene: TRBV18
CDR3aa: CASSLFDRASNQPQHF
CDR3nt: TGTGCCAGCTCACTTTTCGACAGGGCGAGCAATCAGCCCCAGCATTTT

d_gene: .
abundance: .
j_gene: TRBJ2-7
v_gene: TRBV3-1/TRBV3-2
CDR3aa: CASSQVSSTTYEQYF
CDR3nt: TGTGCCAGCAGCCAAGTGTCTAGCACCACCTACGAGCAGTACTTC

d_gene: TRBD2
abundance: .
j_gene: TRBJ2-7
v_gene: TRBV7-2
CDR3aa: CASSLPPGLGTEQYF
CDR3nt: TGTGCCAGCAGCTTACCCCCGGGACTAGGGACCGAGCAGTACTTC

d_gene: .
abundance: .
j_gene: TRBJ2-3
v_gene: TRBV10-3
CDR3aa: CAISESIRESTDTQYF
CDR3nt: TGTGCCATCAGTGAGTCGATTCGGGAGAGCACAGATACGCAGTATTTT

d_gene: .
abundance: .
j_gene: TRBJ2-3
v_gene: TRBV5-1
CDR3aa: CASSLGAGRVTDTQYF
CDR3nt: TGCGCCAGCAGCTTGGGTGCGGGAAGGGTCACAGATACGCAGTATTTT

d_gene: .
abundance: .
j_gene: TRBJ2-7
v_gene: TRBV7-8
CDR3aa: CASSLVDRYYEQYF
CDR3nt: TGTGCCAGCAGCTTAGTAGATCGGTACTACGAGCAGTACTTC

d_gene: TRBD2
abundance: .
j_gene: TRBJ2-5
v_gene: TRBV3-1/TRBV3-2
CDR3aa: CASSPREAGWDETQYF
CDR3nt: TGTGCCAGCAGCCCTCGGGAGGCAGGGTGGGATGAGACCCAGTACTTC

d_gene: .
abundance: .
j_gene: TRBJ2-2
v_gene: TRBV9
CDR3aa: CASSVATRVPGELFF
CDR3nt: TGTGCCAGCAGCGTAGCTACGAGGGTTCCCGGGGAGCTGTTTTTT

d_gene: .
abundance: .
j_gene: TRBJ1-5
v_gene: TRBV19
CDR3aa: CASSPRQASNQPQHF
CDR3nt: TGTGCCAGTAGCCCCCGACAGGCCAGCAATCAGCCCCAGCATTTT

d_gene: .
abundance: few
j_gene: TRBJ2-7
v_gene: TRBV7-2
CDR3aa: CASSIRQGQAYEQYF
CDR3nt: TGTGCCAGCAGCATCCGCCAGGGACAAGCCTACGAGCAGTACTTC

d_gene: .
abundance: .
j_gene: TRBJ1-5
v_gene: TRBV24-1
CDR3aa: CATGGSLLQPQHF
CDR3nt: TGTGCCACCGGTGGCAGTCTCCTTCAGCCCCAGCATTTT

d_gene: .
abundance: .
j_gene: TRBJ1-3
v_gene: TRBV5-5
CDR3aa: CASSLDWSSGNTIYF
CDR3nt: TGTGCCAGCAGCTTAGACTGGAGCTCTGGAAACACCATATATTTT

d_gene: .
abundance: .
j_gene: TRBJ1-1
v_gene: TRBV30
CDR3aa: CAWTEGWGTEAFF
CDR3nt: TGTGCCTGGACGGAGGGGTGGGGCACTGAAGCTTTCTTT

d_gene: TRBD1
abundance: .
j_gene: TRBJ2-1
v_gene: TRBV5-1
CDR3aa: CASSLAGTGTWNEQFF
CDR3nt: TGCGCCAGCAGCTTGGCCGGGACAGGGACCTGGAATGAGCAGTTCTTC

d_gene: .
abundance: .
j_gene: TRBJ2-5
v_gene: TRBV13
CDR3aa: CASSPRGEETQYF
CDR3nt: TGTGCCAGCAGCCCCAGGGGAGAAGAGACCCAGTACTTC

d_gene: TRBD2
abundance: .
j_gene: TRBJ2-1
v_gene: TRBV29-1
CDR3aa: CSVGLAGGRGFF
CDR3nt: TGCAGCGTAGGACTAGCGGGAGGGCGGGGGTTCTTC

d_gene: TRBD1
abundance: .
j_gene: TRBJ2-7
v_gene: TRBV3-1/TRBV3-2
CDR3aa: CASSLTGGLYEQYF
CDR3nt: TGTGCCAGCAGCCTGACAGGGGGTCTCTACGAGCAGTACTTC

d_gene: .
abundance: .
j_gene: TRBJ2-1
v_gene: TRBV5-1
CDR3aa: CASSLDLGSSYNEQFF
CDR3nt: TGCGCCAGCAGCTTGGATCTAGGGAGCTCCTACAATGAGCAGTTCTTC

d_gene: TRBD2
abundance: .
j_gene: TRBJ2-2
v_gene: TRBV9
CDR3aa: CASSSPTSGANTGELFF
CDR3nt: TGTGCCAGCAGCTCCCCGACTAGCGGGGCAAACACCGGGGAGCTGTTTTTT

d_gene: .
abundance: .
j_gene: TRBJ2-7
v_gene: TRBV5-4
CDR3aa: CASSLLEFVDEQYF
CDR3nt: TGTGCCAGCAGCTTGTTGGAGTTTGTCGACGAGCAGTACTTC

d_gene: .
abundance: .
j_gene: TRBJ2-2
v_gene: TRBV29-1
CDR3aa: CSVVQGVSGELFF
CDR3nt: TGCAGCGTTGTACAGGGTGTGTCCGGGGAGCTGTTTTTT

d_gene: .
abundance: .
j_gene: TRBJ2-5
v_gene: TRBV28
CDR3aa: CAGSTGGAGGETQYF
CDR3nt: TGTGCCGGATCAACAGGGGGCGCGGGGGGAGAGACCCAGTACTTC

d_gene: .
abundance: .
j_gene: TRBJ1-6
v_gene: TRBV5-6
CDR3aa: CASSLETANSPLHF
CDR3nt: TGTGCCAGCAGTCTTGAGACAGCTAATTCACCCCTCCACTTT

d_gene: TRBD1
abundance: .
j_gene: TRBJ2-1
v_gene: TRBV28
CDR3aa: CASSLLGIGGQGYNEQFF
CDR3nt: TGTGCCAGCAGTTTACTCGGGATTGGGGGACAGGGCTACAATGAGCAGTTCTTC

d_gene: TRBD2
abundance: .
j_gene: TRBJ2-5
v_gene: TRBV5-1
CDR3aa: CASRVAGGPQETQYF
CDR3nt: TGCGCCAGCAGAGTGGCGGGAGGGCCACAAGAGACCCAGTACTTC

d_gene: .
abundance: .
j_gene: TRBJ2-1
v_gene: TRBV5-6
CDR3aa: CASSSSRGGNEQFF
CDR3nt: TGTGCCAGCAGCTCCTCAAGGGGAGGCAATGAGCAGTTCTTC

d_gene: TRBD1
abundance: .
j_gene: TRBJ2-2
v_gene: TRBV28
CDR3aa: CASSSLTGWTGELFF
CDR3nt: TGTGCCAGCAGTTCCTTGACAGGGTGGACCGGGGAGCTGTTTTTT

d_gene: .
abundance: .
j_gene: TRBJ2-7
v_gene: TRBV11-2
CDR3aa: CASSPLFSYEQYF
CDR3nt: TGTGCCAGCAGCCCATTGTTCTCCTACGAGCAGTACTTC

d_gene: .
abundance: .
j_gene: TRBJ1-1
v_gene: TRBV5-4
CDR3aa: CASSHRDRKNTEAFF
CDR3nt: TGTGCCAGCAGCCACAGGGACCGGAAGAACACTGAAGCTTTCTTT

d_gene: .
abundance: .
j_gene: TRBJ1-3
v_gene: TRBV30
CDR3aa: CAWRSGVPGNTIYF
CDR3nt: TGTGCCTGGAGGTCAGGGGTACCTGGAAACACCATATATTTT

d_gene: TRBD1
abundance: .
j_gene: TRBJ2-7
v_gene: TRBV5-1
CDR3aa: CASSPGTGGSEQYF
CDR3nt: TGCGCCAGCAGCCCCGGGACAGGGGGCTCCGAGCAGTACTTC

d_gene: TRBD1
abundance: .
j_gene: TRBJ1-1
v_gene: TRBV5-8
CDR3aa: CASSFRTGNRAFF
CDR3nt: TGTGCCAGCAGCTTCCGGACAGGGAACAGAGCTTTCTTT

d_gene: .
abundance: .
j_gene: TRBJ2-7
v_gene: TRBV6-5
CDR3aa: CASSSTAYEQYF
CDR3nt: TGTGCCAGCAGTTCGACAGCCTACGAGCAGTACTTC

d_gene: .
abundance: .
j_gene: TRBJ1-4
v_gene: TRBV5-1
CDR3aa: CASSLGQGLEKLFF
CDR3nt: TGCGCCAGCAGCTTGGGCCAGGGACTAGAAAAACTGTTTTTT